These 32 T cell receptor beta chains originate from one sample sequenced in a study of T cell clonality in common variable immunodeficiency. Assay: immunoSEQ multiplex PCR; the TCRdb copy retains only in-frame clones and omits some. The sample includes over 40,000 clones, none of them occurring once. Sequenced material: peripheral blood mononuclear cells. The receptors were sampled from a person aged 18 to 75 in good health.

This clone was counted many times. The read gets to within 3 residues of the CDR3 end, and the germline J gene fills in the rest. The rearrangement uses TRBV27 and TRBJ2-3; 11 bases agree with TRBD2. The CDR3 has 15 amino acids. J gave up 1 base and V 5 bases, and 2 bases lay outside the gene matches. CDR1 MNHEY and CDR2 SMNVEV come from the germline V gene (reference sequence). CDR3 loop: CASSQGLAGTDTQYF. The CDR3 bases that were read are TGTGCCAGCAGTCAGGGACTAGCGGGCACAGATACG.

This clone was detected ten times or more. The DNA ends 3 residues before the CDR3 does, and the rest of the CDR3 is filled in from the germline J gene. The rearrangement links TRBV19 to TRBJ1-4, with 7 nucleotides matching TRBD1. The CDR3 extends over 15 amino acids. The ends lost 7 bases at V and 7 bases at J; junction bases unmatched: 12. CDR1 and CDR2 (germline): LNHDA, SQIVND (reference sequence). CDR3 DNA (partial): TGTGCCAGTAAGGAGGAGGGGGCTGGTCGTGAAAAA. Residues: CASKEEGAGREK. The CDR3 as a whole reads CASKEEGAGREKLFF.

The sample holds many counts of this clone. The CDR3 extends 3 residues past the end of the read, so its final part is completed from the germline J gene. This sequence joins TRBV7-9 and TRBJ2-5; 11 bases line up with TRBD2. The ends lost 4 bases at V and 5 bases at J; junction bases unmatched: 6. Germline CDR1 reads SEHNR; CDR2 reads FQNEAQ (reference sequence). The CDR3 is made up of 15 amino acids. This CDR3 is CASSSPTSGDETQYF. The CDR3 bases that were read are TGTGCCAGCAGCTCTCCGACTAGCGGGGACGAGACC.

Many counts were recorded for this clone. The read falls 3 residues short of the CDR3 end, and the missing part is taken from the germline J gene. The gene calls are TRBV19 and TRBJ1-1, with D perhaps TRBD1 (5 bases). The CDR3 consists of 11 residues. Germline V gene data show CDR1 as LNHDA and CDR2 as SQIVND (reference sequence). The sequenced part of the CDR3 DNA is TGTGCCAGTAGTATATGGGGCGAA. Amino acid sequence: CASSIWGE. Given in full, the CDR3 is CASSIWGEAFF.

The sample holds many counts of this clone. The read comes to an end 3 residues before the CDR3 does, leaving the germline J gene to fill in the end. The chain uses TRBV7-9 and TRBJ2-1; 7 nucleotides match TRBD2. V trimming: 2 bases; J trimming: 9 bases; junction bases outside the gene matches: 4. The CDR3 covers 13 residues. CDR1 is SEHNR, CDR2 FQNEAQ, per germline (reference sequence). The sequenced part of the CDR3 DNA is TGTGCCAGCAGCTTATATCAGCGGGGTGAG. Protein sequence: CASSLYQRGE. The whole CDR3 protein reads CASSLYQRGEQFF.

This clone came up many times. The DNA ends 3 residues before the CDR3 does, and the rest of the CDR3 is filled in from the germline J gene. The chain has TRBV5-6 and TRBJ2-7; perhaps D is TRBD1 or TRBD2 (5 bases each). The V end lost 4 bases, the J end lost 0 bases, and 11 bases lay between the germline ends. Looked up from germline, CDR1 is SGHDT and CDR2 is YYEEEE. The CDR3 has 14 residues. CDR3 sequence reads: CASSPAGSSYEQYF. CDR3 DNA (partial): TGTGCCAGCAGCCCGGCAGGGAGCTCCTACGAG.

This clone was recorded many times. The read comes to an end 3 residues before the CDR3 does, leaving the germline J gene to fill in the end. The chain joins TRBV7-8 to TRBJ2-2; tentative D call: TRBD1 (5 bases). The CDR3 is made up of 17 amino acids. Looked up from germline, CDR1 is SGHVS and CDR2 is FQNEAQ. Deletions cut 2 bases from V and 0 bases from J, with 13 bases between. CDR3 residues: CASSLIRQGANTGELFF. Partial CDR3 DNA: TGTGCCAGCAGCTTAATTCGGCAGGGCGCGAACACCGGGGAG.

This clone was counted many times. With the read ending 3 residues before the CDR3 end, the germline J gene is used to fill in that end. The V and J genes are TRBV5-1 and TRBJ2-5, with a weak D call TRBD1 (5 bases). With 0 bases removed from V and 7 bases from J, the gap between germline ends came to 10 bases. The CDR3 is 13 amino acids. The germline CDR1 and CDR2 sequences are SGHRS and YFSETQ. CDR3 region: CASSLAGQGTQYF. CDR3 DNA (partial): TGCGCCAGCAGCTTGGCCGGCCAGGGGACC.

This clone was seen ten or more times. The CDR3 end falls 3 residues outside the read, so it is completed with the germline J gene. V is TRBV5-1 and J is TRBJ2-5; D might be TRBD1 (6 bases). The CDR3 has 16 residues. The ends were cut back, 5 bases at V and 1 base at J, with 18 bases in the middle. The germline CDR1 and CDR2 sequences are SGHRS and YFSETQ. The CDR3 is CASSRAPGHSQETQYF. CDR3 DNA (partial): TGCGCCAGCAGTCGGGCCCCGGGACACAGCCAAGAGACC.

This clone occurred many times. Incomplete CDR3 DNA: TGTGCCAGCAGTGAAAAGGTGAATTCACCC. It translates to CASSEKVNSP. The full CDR3 reads CASSEKVNSPLHF. The V call is TRBV6-1, the J call TRBJ1-6; unclear D gene. The read halts 3 residues ahead of the CDR3 end, with the missing end drawn from the germline J gene. The CDR3 consists of 13 residues. The germline V gene has CDR1 MNHNS and CDR2 SASEGT. V dropped 2 bases and J dropped 7 bases, with 6 bases sitting between them.

This clone was detected many times. With the read ending 3 residues before the CDR3 end, the germline J gene is used to fill in that end. This chain connects TRBV20-1 to TRBJ2-3, with 8 nucleotides matching TRBD2. Germline V gene lookup returns CDR1 DFQATT and CDR2 SNEGSKA (reference sequence). This CDR3 comprises 17 residues. Trimming took 3 bases from V and 2 from J; bases not matched to a gene: 13. CDR3 sequence reads: CSASGVAGSYHTDTQYF. Partial CDR3 DNA: TGCAGTGCTAGTGGGGTAGCGGGGTCCTATCACACAGATACG.

This clone was seen a handful of times. The sequence runs out 3 residues before the end of the CDR3; the remainder is reconstructed from the germline J gene. This chain uses TRBV7-9 with TRBJ2-7; D is perhaps TRBD1 (6 bases). The CDR3 extends over 14 amino acids. V dropped 1 base and J dropped 2 bases, with 9 bases sitting between them. CDR1 is SEHNR, CDR2 FQNEAQ, per germline (reference sequence). CDR3 DNA (partial): TGTGCCAGCAGCTTAGGGGGACAAGCCTACGAG. Residues: CASSLGGQAYE. The whole CDR3 region reads CASSLGGQAYEQYF.

This clone has a count of ten or more. Coverage ceases 3 residues before the CDR3 finishes, and the germline J gene fills in the end. The chain carries TRBV10-3 and TRBJ1-4; TRBD1 matches at 8 bases. The CDR3 length is 16 residues. Germline lookup yields CDR1 ENHRY and CDR2 SYGVKD. The junction had 6 bases not matched to a gene; V was cut back by 4 bases and J by 2 bases. The CDR3 DNA, read in part, is TGTGCCATCAGTGGCGGACAGGGAGCCACTAATGAAAAA. As protein: CAISGGQGATNEK. From start to end, the CDR3 is CAISGGQGATNEKLFF.

This clone has at least ten counts. The read gets to within 3 residues of the CDR3 end, and the germline J gene fills in the rest. The chain links TRBV6-4 to TRBJ1-5; D unresolved. This CDR3 spans 14 amino acids. Looked up from germline, CDR1 is MRHNA and CDR2 is SNTAGT. Trimming left V 4 bases short and J 4 bases short, with 11 bases between. CDR3 bases read: TGTGCCAGCAGTGCTGTTCAGAAAAATCAGCCC. Its protein product is CASSAVQKNQP. The entire CDR3 is CASSAVQKNQPQHF.

This clone was found many times. The CDR3 end falls 3 residues outside the read, so it is completed with the germline J gene. The chain links TRBV20-1 to TRBJ2-2, with 8 positions matching TRBD1. The V gene's germline CDR1 is DFQATT and CDR2 SNEGSKA (reference sequence). The CDR3 is 14 residues long. Partial CDR3 DNA: TGCAGTGCTAGAGAAACAGGGGGGAATGAAAAG. It yields the protein CSARETGGNEK. The CDR3 as a whole reads CSARETGGNEKLFF.

This clone was observed at least ten times. The read finishes 3 residues shy of the CDR3 end, and the germline J gene is used to complete it. V usage is TRBV10-3 and J usage is TRBJ2-3, with D possibly matching TRBD1 (5 bases). Germline-derived CDR1 and CDR2 are ENHRY and SYGVKD. The V end was cut by 4 bases, the J end by 4 bases, with 21 bases between. The CDR3 consists of 17 residues. This chain's CDR3 is CAISGASVRGLADTQYF. The part of the CDR3 DNA that was read is TGTGCCATCAGTGGAGCCTCGGTAAGGGGCCTCGCAGATACG.

This clone was seen repeatedly, ten times or more. The read ends 3 residues early relative to the CDR3; the germline J gene fills the gap. The gene calls are TRBV30 and TRBJ2-4; D remains ambiguous. This CDR3 spans 12 amino acids. V lost 5 bases, J lost 2 bases, and 7 bases lay in between. Germline values: CDR1 GTSNPN, CDR2 SVGIG (reference sequence). The part of the CDR3 DNA that was read is TGTGCCTGGGCAGAAACCAAAAACATT. Amino acid sequence: CAWAETKNI. The CDR3, in full, reads CAWAETKNIQYF.

Many counts were recorded for this clone. The read falls 3 residues short of the CDR3 end, and the missing part is taken from the germline J gene. The rearrangement joins TRBV6-4 to TRBJ2-1; 8 positions match TRBD2. The CDR3 has 15 amino acids. V shed 6 bases, J shed 2 bases, and the junction held 6 bases outside the gene matches. CDR1 MRHNA and CDR2 SNTAGT come from the germline V gene. CDR3 sequence reads: CASSPGGGPYNEQFF. The covered CDR3 bases are TGTGCCAGCAGCCCCGGGGGGGGACCCTACAATGAG.

This clone occurred many times. Read sequence stops 3 residues before the CDR3 end, and the germline J gene provides the missing end. This chain links TRBV29-1 with TRBJ1-1; 9 positions agree with TRBD1. The CDR3 contains 12 residues. Losses at the gene ends were 8 bases for V and 4 bases for J; bases not matched to a gene: 5. The germline V gene encodes CDR1 SQVTM and CDR2 ANQGSEA. The CDR3 DNA, read in part, is TGCAGCACCCAGACAGGGGGCACTGAA. As protein: CSTQTGGTE. The full CDR3 is CSTQTGGTEAFF.

This clone came up a few times. Read coverage stops 3 residues before the CDR3 terminus; the germline J gene supplies the remainder. The chain couples TRBV2 to TRBJ1-5; D is ambiguous. The CDR3 is 11 residues long. CDR1 is SNHLY, CDR2 FYNNEI, per germline. V was trimmed by 8 bases and J by 3 bases, leaving 5 bases between them. CDR3 region: CASGNNQPQHF. CDR3 DNA, as far as it was read: TGTGCCAGCGGCAACAATCAGCCC.

This clone came up a few times. The read stops 3 residues short of the end of the CDR3; the missing end is completed from the germline J gene. This sequence joins TRBV30 and TRBJ2-2; 12 nucleotides align to TRBD1. The germline gives CDR1 GTSNPN, CDR2 SVGIG (reference sequence). The CDR3 loop spans 14 amino acids. CDR3 bases read: TGTGCCTGGAGGCCGGGACAGGGGGCGTCACCG. Protein product: CAWRPGQGASP. The entire CDR3 reads CAWRPGQGASPLFF.

Ten or more counts support this clone. The read ends 3 residues before the CDR3 terminus; that terminus is restored from the germline J gene. The gene calls are TRBV7-8 and TRBJ2-6; D call uncertain. V dropped 5 bases and J dropped 0 bases, with 8 bases sitting between them. In germline, CDR1 is SGHVS, CDR2 FQNEAQ. The CDR3 is 15 residues long. The CDR3 bases that were read are TGTGCCAGCAGCATACATGCCTCTGGGGCCAACGTC. Translating it yields CASSIHASGANV. The entire CDR3 is CASSIHASGANVLTF.

This clone has only a few counts. The junction departs from the called germline gene at one end, perhaps through a read error. Coverage ceases 3 residues before the CDR3 finishes, and the germline J gene fills in the end. The sample holds other DNA sequences that translate to the same CDR3. J is TRBJ1-3 and V is TRBV19; a weak D match, TRBD1 (6 bases). The germline gives CDR1 LNHDA, CDR2 SQIVND (reference sequence). This CDR3 comprises 14 residues. The CDR3 bases that were read are TGTGCCAGTAGTATTGCAGGGGCTGGAAACACA. The encoded protein is CASSIAGAGNT. The CDR3 reads in full as CASSIAGAGNTIYF.

This clone was seen repeatedly, ten times or more. Read coverage stops 3 residues before the CDR3 terminus; the germline J gene supplies the remainder. The rearrangement uses TRBV7-9 and TRBJ1-1; the D gene is possibly TRBD1 (6 bases). The germline V gene has CDR1 SEHNR and CDR2 FQNEAQ (reference sequence). This CDR3 region has 14 residues. Trimming cost V 5 bases and J 2 bases, with 12 bases left between them. The sequenced part of the CDR3 DNA is TGTGCCAGCAGCCCCCGACAGGCAAACACTGAA. It is translated as CASSPRQANTE. The full CDR3 protein is CASSPRQANTEAFF.

A note on this clone: The CDR3 end is not reached by the read, which stops 3 residues before it; the germline J gene fills it in. The chain employs TRBV6-1 and TRBJ2-2; D may be TRBD1 (6 bases). This CDR3 has 14 residues. Per the germline V gene, CDR1 is MNHNS and CDR2 is SASEGT. The CDR3 DNA, read in part, is TGTGCCAGCAGTGAGGACAGCCTCTCATCACCG. It yields the protein CASSEDSLSSP. The CDR3, in full, reads CASSEDSLSSPLFF.

This clone was seen at least ten times. The CDR3 end lies 3 residues beyond the end of the read and is filled in from the germline J gene. V and J are TRBV13 and TRBJ1-6; 7 positions match TRBD1. This CDR3 contains 15 residues. Germline V gene sequence: CDR1 PRHDT, CDR2 FYEKMQ (reference sequence). The trim removed 0 bases at V and 7 bases at J, leaving 3 bases unmatched. The CDR3 bases that were read are TGTGCCAGCAGCTTAGGGACAGGGAGAAATTCACCC. Translation gives CASSLGTGRNSP. The whole CDR3 sequence is CASSLGTGRNSPLHF. Drawing the rest from reference TRBV13 and TRBJ1-6, the complete variable domain is AAGVIQSPRHLIKEKRETATLKCYPIPRHDTVYWYQQGPGQDPQFLISFYEKMQSDKGSIPDRFSAQQFSDYHSELNMSSLELGDSALYFCASSLGTGRNSPLHFGNGTRLTVT.

This clone was observed many times. Read coverage stops 3 residues before the CDR3 terminus; the germline J gene supplies the remainder. V usage is TRBV9 and J usage is TRBJ2-2; 9 bases are a match to TRBD1. The CDR3 is made up of 14 amino acids. The germline CDR1 and CDR2 sequences are SGDLS and YYNGEE. After removal of 3 bases from V and 4 bases from J, the junction contained 1 base not matched to a gene. This chain's CDR3 is CASSEQGATGELFF. The CDR3 DNA, read in part, is TGTGCCAGCAGCGAACAGGGGGCCACCGGGGAG.

This clone appeared many times. The CDR3 is cut off 3 residues early in the read; its end comes from the germline J gene. The chain employs TRBV5-1 and TRBJ1-3, with a tentative D call TRBD1 (6 bases). The germline CDR1 and CDR2 sequences are SGHRS and YFSETQ. The CDR3 is 15 amino acids. Between the trimmed V and J ends, which lost 3 bases and 4 bases, there was a span of 14 bases. The CDR3 loop is CASSSLQGGGNTIYF. The covered CDR3 bases are TGCGCCAGCAGCTCGTTACAGGGTGGCGGAAACACC. Using reference TRBV5-1 and TRBJ1-3 for the parts outside the CDR3, the full variable domain is KAGVTQTPRYLIKTRGQQVTLSCSPISGHRSVSWYQQTPGQGLQFLFEYFSETQRNKGNFPGRFSGRQFSNSRSEMNVSTLELGDSALYLCASSSLQGGGNTIYFGEGSWLTVV.

This clone has ten or more counts. The read finishes 3 residues shy of the CDR3 end, and the germline J gene is used to complete it. The chain carries TRBV5-1 and TRBJ2-7; 7 nucleotides agree with TRBD1. CDR3 size: 16 residues. CDR1 is SGHRS, CDR2 YFSETQ, per germline. Germline trimming cut 4 bases from V and 1 base from J; bases unmatched to any gene: 11. This chain's CDR3 is CASSPPGQRGSYEQYF. The CDR3 DNA, read in part, is TGCGCCAGCAGCCCCCCGGGACAGAGAGGTTCCTACGAG.

This clone was recorded many times. The read stops 3 residues short of the end of the CDR3; the missing end is completed from the germline J gene. The chain employs TRBV28 and TRBJ1-2; TRBD1 agrees at 7 bases. Per germline, CDR1 MDHEN and CDR2 SYDVKM. Germline trimming cut 3 bases from V and 4 bases from J; bases unmatched to any gene: 8. The CDR3 has 15 residues. The part of the CDR3 DNA that was read is TGTGCCAGCAGTTTCGGAGGGGGCGCAAGCTATGGC. It is translated as CASSFGGGASYG. In full, the CDR3 reads CASSFGGGASYGYTF.

This clone was counted many times. The read ends 3 residues early relative to the CDR3; the germline J gene fills the gap. The chain combines TRBV5-1 with TRBJ2-7, with TRBD2 as a possible D gene (5 bases). The V end was cut by 4 bases, the J end by 5 bases, with 19 bases between. Germline V CDR1 and CDR2: SGHRS, YFSETQ. This CDR3 region has 15 residues. The CDR3 is CASSVVLDVGHEQYF. The sequenced part of the CDR3 DNA is TGCGCCAGCAGCGTAGTACTAGACGTAGGCCACGAG. Using reference TRBV5-1 and TRBJ2-7 for the parts outside the CDR3, the full variable domain is KAGVTQTPRYLIKTRGQQVTLSCSPISGHRSVSWYQQTPGQGLQFLFEYFSETQRNKGNFPGRFSGRQFSNSRSEMNVSTLELGDSALYLCASSVVLDVGHEQYFGPGTRLTVT.

This clone was found many times. Read coverage stops 3 residues before the CDR3 terminus; the germline J gene supplies the remainder. This rearrangement joins TRBV7-2 to TRBJ2-7; 7 nucleotides align to TRBD2. This CDR3 spans 13 amino acids. V shed 3 bases, J shed 5 bases, and the junction held 4 bases outside the gene matches. Germline V gene sequence: CDR1 SGHTA, CDR2 FQGNSA. The CDR3 DNA, read in part, is TGTGCCAGCAGCTTTTCCGGGGGGAACGAG. Its protein is CASSFSGGNE. The whole CDR3 is CASSFSGGNEQYF.